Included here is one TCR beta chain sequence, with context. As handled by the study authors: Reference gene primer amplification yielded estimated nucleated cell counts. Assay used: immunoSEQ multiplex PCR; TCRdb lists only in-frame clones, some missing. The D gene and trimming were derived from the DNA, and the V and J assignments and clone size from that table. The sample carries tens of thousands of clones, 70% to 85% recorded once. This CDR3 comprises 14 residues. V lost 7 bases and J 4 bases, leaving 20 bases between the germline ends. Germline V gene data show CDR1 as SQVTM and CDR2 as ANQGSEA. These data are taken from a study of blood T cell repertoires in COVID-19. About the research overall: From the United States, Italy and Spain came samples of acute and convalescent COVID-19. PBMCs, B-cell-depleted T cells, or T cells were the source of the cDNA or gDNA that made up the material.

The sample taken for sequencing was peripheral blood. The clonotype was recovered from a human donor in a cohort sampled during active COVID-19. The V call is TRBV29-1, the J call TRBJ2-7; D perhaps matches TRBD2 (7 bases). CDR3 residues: CSASVGGAAYEQYF. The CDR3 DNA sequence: TGCAGCGCTTCCGTAGGGGGGGCGGCGTACGAGCAGTACTTC.